A selection of T cell receptor beta chains follows, all from one sample in a study of beta chain features in type 1 diabetes. Measured with immunoSEQ multiplex PCR; TCRdb has only the in-frame clones, and not every one. The sample lists roughly 730,000 clones; under 15% were seen once. The sample was naive CD4+ T cells from blood. These receptor sequences come from a man aged 18 to 30 with type 1 diabetes. Each CDR3 is given with its conserved first and last residue. The order of the fields is D gene, V gene, J gene, clone size, CDR3 protein, CDR3 DNA. A D gene is named only where the DNA matches it firmly. Some rows mark clone size as missing; the rest say once, few, many or name a class of expanded clone.

D: .; V: TRBV25-1; J: TRBJ2-7; size: .; CDR3: CASSELSGSGADEQYF; DNA: TGTGCCAGCAGTGAATTAAGTGGTTCGGGGGCGGATGAGCAGTACTTC
D: .; V: TRBV10-1; J: TRBJ2-7; size: few; CDR3: CASSESLLGAEQYF; DNA: TGCGCCAGCAGTGAGTCACTTCTGGGGGCCGAGCAGTACTTC
D: .; V: TRBV10-3; J: TRBJ2-3; size: few; CDR3: CAIRGAPDTQYF; DNA: TGTGCCATCAGGGGTGCCCCCGATACGCAGTATTTT
D: TRBD1; V: TRBV23-1; J: TRBJ2-3; size: few; CDR3: CASSRNRGTDTQYF; DNA: TGCGCCAGCAGTCGCAACAGGGGAACAGATACGCAGTATTTT
D: TRBD1; V: TRBV7-9; J: TRBJ1-2; size: .; CDR3: CASSFGDRASLLGTF; DNA: TGTGCCAGCAGCTTCGGAGACAGGGCCTCCCTCTTGGGAACCTTC
D: TRBD1; V: TRBV18; J: TRBJ1-5; size: few; CDR3: CASSRETGGNQPQHF; DNA: TGTGCCAGCTCACGCGAGACAGGGGGGAATCAGCCCCAGCATTTT
D: .; V: TRBV10-3; J: TRBJ2-1; size: few; CDR3: CAISVRTERNEQFF; DNA: TGTGCCATCAGTGTCCGGACAGAAAGGAATGAGCAGTTCTTC
D: TRBD1; V: TRBV5-1; J: TRBJ1-2; size: few; CDR3: CASSPPSDRGGYTF; DNA: TGCGCCAGCAGCCCACCTTCCGACAGGGGCGGCTACACCTTC
D: TRBD2; V: TRBV19; J: TRBJ2-1; size: few; CDR3: CASSTLAGGRNEQFF; DNA: TGTGCCAGTAGTACCCTAGCGGGGGGACGGAATGAGCAGTTCTTC
D: .; V: TRBV30; J: TRBJ1-2; size: many; CDR3: CAWSHPGEGYTF; DNA: TGTGCCTGGAGTCACCCCGGGGAGGGCTACACCTTC
D: .; V: TRBV6-5; J: TRBJ2-2; size: .; CDR3: CASVENTGELFF; DNA: TGTGCCAGCGTGGAGAACACCGGGGAGCTGTTTTTT
D: .; V: TRBV7-2; J: TRBJ2-1; size: .; CDR3: CASSLGPRGSSYNEQFF; DNA: TGTGCCAGCAGCTTAGGCCCCCGGGGGTCGTCCTACAATGAGCAGTTCTTC
D: .; V: TRBV19; J: TRBJ2-1; size: .; CDR3: CASSDGLAAGNNEQFF; DNA: TGTGCCAGTAGTGATGGTTTGGCTGCAGGGAACAATGAGCAGTTCTTC
D: .; V: TRBV27; J: TRBJ2-1; size: few; CDR3: CASSLSRDPYNEQFF; DNA: TGTGCCAGCAGTTTATCTAGGGACCCCTACAATGAGCAGTTCTTC
D: .; V: TRBV10-3; J: TRBJ1-5; size: few; CDR3: CAISGGLDGGQPQHF; DNA: TGTGCCATCAGTGGGGGACTTGACGGGGGTCAGCCCCAGCATTTT
D: TRBD2; V: TRBV28; J: TRBJ2-7; size: few; CDR3: CASRREQARSYEQYF; DNA: TGTGCCAGCAGGCGGGAGCAGGCACGCTCCTACGAGCAGTACTTC
D: .; V: TRBV28; J: TRBJ1-3; size: .; CDR3: CASSLSAGNTIYF; DNA: TGTGCCAGCAGTTTATCGGCCGGAAACACCATATATTTT
D: .; V: TRBV7-9; J: TRBJ2-7; size: few; CDR3: CASSLGDTELYEQYF; DNA: TGTGCCAGCAGCTTAGGGGACACCGAGTTGTACGAGCAGTACTTC
D: .; V: TRBV18; J: TRBJ1-1; size: .; CDR3: CASSPIGQKLEAFF; DNA: TGTGCCAGCTCACCGATCGGACAGAAACTTGAAGCTTTCTTT
D: .; V: TRBV19; J: TRBJ2-2; size: .; CDR3: CASLGTANTGELFF; DNA: TGTGCCAGTTTGGGAACCGCGAACACCGGGGAGCTGTTTTTT
D: .; V: TRBV6-6; J: TRBJ1-4; size: few; CDR3: CASSSPSEGSNEKLFF; DNA: TGTGCCAGCAGTTCCCCCTCTGAGGGCTCGAATGAAAAACTGTTTTTT
D: .; V: TRBV2; J: TRBJ1-1; size: .; CDR3: CASSEEQGPVEVYF; DNA: TGTGCCAGCAGTGAAGAACAGGGCCCCGTTGAAGTTTACTTT
D: .; V: TRBV28; J: TRBJ1-1; size: once; CDR3: CASSLRAVVNTEAFF; DNA: TGTGCCAGCAGTTTACGGGCGGTCGTGAACACTGAAGCTTTCTTT
D: TRBD1; V: TRBV7-6; J: TRBJ2-1; size: few; CDR3: CASSLEDRGLPSYNEQFF; DNA: TGTGCCAGCAGCTTAGAGGACAGGGGGCTTCCTTCCTACAATGAGCAGTTCTTC
D: .; V: TRBV6-1; J: TRBJ2-7; size: .; CDR3: CASFQGNYEQYF; DNA: TGTGCCAGCTTCCAGGGGAACTACGAGCAGTACTTC
D: .; V: TRBV19; J: TRBJ1-6; size: .; CDR3: CASSSSSSYNSPLHF; DNA: TGTGCCAGTAGCTCCTCGAGCTCCTATAATTCACCCCTCCACTTT
D: TRBD1; V: TRBV15; J: TRBJ2-2; size: .; CDR3: CATSRDRTGVHTGELFF; DNA: TGTGCCACCAGCAGGGACAGGACAGGGGTACACACCGGGGAGCTGTTTTTT
D: .; V: TRBV27; J: TRBJ1-1; size: few; CDR3: CASSLGGGSTEAFF; DNA: TGTGCCAGCAGTTTGGGGGGAGGGAGCACTGAAGCTTTCTTT
D: TRBD1; V: TRBV6-5; J: TRBJ2-1; size: .; CDR3: CASSYSGQGLGEQFF; DNA: TGTGCCAGCAGTTACTCAGGACAGGGGTTGGGTGAGCAGTTCTTC
D: .; V: TRBV28; J: TRBJ1-1; size: .; CDR3: CASSSYPRRGIEAFF; DNA: TGTGCCAGCAGTTCGTACCCCCGGCGAGGGATCGAAGCTTTCTTT
D: .; V: TRBV7-2; J: TRBJ2-7; size: .; CDR3: CASSSSGTLSNEQYF; DNA: TGTGCCAGCAGCTCCTCCGGGACCCTCTCGAACGAGCAGTACTTC
D: TRBD2; V: TRBV30; J: TRBJ2-3; size: few; CDR3: CAWSLPGLAGRNTQYF; DNA: TGTGCCTGGAGTCTCCCGGGACTAGCGGGGAGAAATACGCAGTATTTT
D: .; V: TRBV7-2; J: TRBJ2-1; size: .; CDR3: CASSLVGYNEQFF; DNA: TGTGCCAGCAGCTTAGTAGGCTACAATGAGCAGTTCTTC
D: .; V: TRBV10-3; J: TRBJ2-7; size: .; CDR3: CAARGGVYEQYF; DNA: TGTGCCGCAAGAGGAGGGGTCTACGAGCAGTACTTC
D: .; V: TRBV9; J: TRBJ2-7; size: few; CDR3: CASSASARSGTYEQYF; DNA: TGTGCCAGCAGCGCCTCAGCCCGGAGTGGGACCTACGAGCAGTACTTC
D: TRBD1; V: TRBV11-1; J: TRBJ1-1; size: .; CDR3: CASSFRSMGTGLHTEAFF; DNA: TGTGCCAGCAGCTTCCGATCAATGGGGACAGGGCTACACACTGAAGCTTTCTTT
D: TRBD1; V: TRBV28; J: TRBJ2-5; size: .; CDR3: CASRPGGQETQYF; DNA: TGTGCCAGCAGACCAGGGGGCCAAGAGACCCAGTACTTC
D: TRBD1; V: TRBV30; J: TRBJ1-5; size: .; CDR3: CAWSDRQGMSNQPQHF; DNA: TGTGCCTGGAGTGATCGACAGGGGATGAGCAATCAGCCCCAGCATTTT
D: TRBD1; V: TRBV7-9; J: TRBJ1-1; size: few; CDR3: CASSVGQGWAEAFF; DNA: TGTGCCAGCAGCGTCGGACAGGGATGGGCTGAAGCTTTCTTT
D: .; V: TRBV29-1; J: TRBJ1-1; size: .; CDR3: CSVVRGGTEAFF; DNA: TGCAGCGTTGTGAGGGGAGGCACTGAAGCTTTCTTT
D: .; V: TRBV30; J: TRBJ2-5; size: .; CDR3: CAWSVQGETQYF; DNA: TGTGCCTGGAGTGTTCAGGGGGAGACCCAGTACTTC
D: TRBD2; V: TRBV30; J: TRBJ2-7; size: few; CDR3: CAWKSGLAGPGEQYF; DNA: TGTGCCTGGAAAAGCGGACTAGCGGGGCCGGGGGAGCAGTACTTC
D: .; V: TRBV25-1; J: TRBJ2-7; size: .; CDR3: CASSDHPQGPSSYEQYF; DNA: TGTGCCAGCAGTGATCATCCCCAAGGGCCCTCGTCCTACGAGCAGTACTTC
D: .; V: TRBV30; J: TRBJ1-3; size: .; CDR3: CAWSVQADLIYF; DNA: TGTGCCTGGAGTGTACAAGCGGATCTCATATATTTT
D: TRBD1; V: TRBV7-9; J: TRBJ1-6; size: .; CDR3: CASSSGQGYSPLHF; DNA: TGTGCCAGCAGCTCCGGACAGGGATATTCACCCCTCCACTTT
D: .; V: TRBV6-4; J: TRBJ1-1; size: few; CDR3: CASSAKGGTEAFF; DNA: TGTGCCAGCAGTGCCAAAGGGGGCACTGAAGCTTTCTTT
D: .; V: TRBV7-9; J: TRBJ2-5; size: .; CDR3: CASKAPGETQYF; DNA: TGTGCCAGCAAGGCCCCCGGGGAGACCCAGTACTTC
D: TRBD2; V: TRBV29-1; J: TRBJ2-3; size: few; CDR3: CSVEQPGGLDTQYF; DNA: TGCAGCGTTGAGCAGCCGGGGGGGCTAGATACGCAGTATTTT
D: .; V: TRBV28; J: TRBJ2-7; size: few; CDR3: CASSPQATSYEQYF; DNA: TGTGCCAGCAGTCCACAGGCGACCTCCTACGAGCAGTACTTC
D: .; V: TRBV27; J: TRBJ1-5; size: .; CDR3: CASSLYRWDQPQHF; DNA: TGTGCCAGCAGTTTGTACCGGTGGGATCAGCCCCAGCATTTT
D: .; V: TRBV6-6; J: TRBJ1-1; size: .; CDR3: CASSYTELPNTEAFF; DNA: TGTGCCAGCAGTTACACCGAACTGCCTAACACTGAAGCTTTCTTT
D: .; V: TRBV6-5; J: TRBJ2-1; size: .; CDR3: CASSPDHYSYNEQFF; DNA: TGTGCCAGCAGTCCGGACCATTACTCCTACAATGAGCAGTTCTTC
D: .; V: TRBV15; J: TRBJ2-5; size: few; CDR3: CATSRDMGGEETQYF; DNA: TGTGCCACCAGCAGAGATATGGGGGGCGAAGAGACCCAGTACTTC
D: .; V: TRBV9; J: TRBJ2-1; size: .; CDR3: CASSVAEYNEQFF; DNA: TGTGCCAGCAGCGTAGCGGAGTACAATGAGCAGTTCTTC
D: TRBD1; V: TRBV27; J: TRBJ1-1; size: .; CDR3: CASSPWTGNTEAFF; DNA: TGTGCCAGCAGTCCATGGACAGGGAACACTGAAGCTTTCTTT
D: .; V: TRBV28; J: TRBJ2-1; size: few; CDR3: CASSPPVLNEQFF; DNA: TGTGCCAGCAGTCCCCCGGTTCTTAATGAGCAGTTCTTC
D: .; V: TRBV9; J: TRBJ2-5; size: few; CDR3: CASSVHFQETQYF; DNA: TGTGCCAGCAGCGTTCACTTTCAAGAGACCCAGTACTTC
D: TRBD2; V: TRBV30; J: TRBJ2-5; size: few; CDR3: CAWRPGGTQYF; DNA: TGTGCCTGGCGACCGGGGGGGACCCAGTACTTC
D: .; V: TRBV29-1; J: TRBJ2-7; size: few; CDR3: CSVVGSGTSTSKQYF; DNA: TGCAGCGTTGTAGGTTCCGGGACGTCGACTTCTAAGCAGTACTTC
D: .; V: TRBV30; J: TRBJ1-4; size: .; CDR3: CAWRSGEKLFF; DNA: TGTGCCTGGAGATCAGGGGAAAAACTGTTTTTT